What follows is one T cell receptor beta chain and its context. Its antigen remains unknown. This sample is drawn from a study of shared clonotypes between healthy human individuals. General study points: With few donors, the genetic and exposure-history diversity represented was limited. With a handful of donors compared, around 5% of naive CD4 clonotypes were shared.

V shed 3 bases, J shed 7 bases, and the junction held 8 bases outside the gene matches. The germline V gene encodes CDR1 MNHEY and CDR2 SMNVEV (reference sequence). The CDR3 has 16 amino acids. Here immunoSEQ multiplex PCR was the method, and the copy in TCRdb shows in-frame clones only, minus some. Of approximately 740,000 clones in the sample, 85% to 95% were seen once. Naive CD8 isolation took CD45RO-negative cells positively selected for CCR7 and excluded terminally differentiated effector memory CD45RA+ cells. Donors were healthy HIV-negative adults without recently reported acute infections or vaccinations. Every donor was a Caucasian adult from Nashville, Tennessee.

This sequence was found in a man aged 25 to 45 in good health. The rearrangement joins TRBV27 to TRBJ2-1, with 11 bases lining up with TRBD2. The sample comprised naive CD8+ T cells sorted from blood. CDR3 in DNA: TGTGCCAGCAGTTTGGGTATAGCGGGAGGGGGTAATGAGCAGTTCTTC. Protein product: CASSLGIAGGGNEQFF.